Presented here are 6 T cell receptor beta chains from one specimen sequenced in a study of blood T cell repertoires in COVID-19. Clones were read by immunoSEQ multiplex PCR, and TCRdb kept only the in-frame ones, dropping some. The sample carries some 80,000 clones, around four fifths recorded once. Sequenced input: peripheral blood. The receptors were gathered from a human donor in a cohort sampled during active COVID-19.

The rearrangement links TRBV2 to TRBJ1-5; 8 bases match TRBD1. The CDR3 runs 15 residues. Germline V lookup: CDR1 SNHLY, CDR2 FYNNEI. After removal of 8 bases from V and 1 base from J, the junction contained 7 bases not matched to a gene. CDR3 protein: CASRRTGSSNQPQHF. The DNA for the CDR3 is TGTGCCAGCCGACGGACAGGGTCGAGCAATCAGCCCCAGCATTTT.

The V and J genes are TRBV6-1 and TRBJ1-1; D gene unclear. CDR3 length: 13 amino acids. With 2 bases removed from V and 1 base from J, the gap between germline ends came to 5 bases. The germline CDR1 and CDR2 sequences are MNHNS and SASEGT. Here the CDR3 DNA reads TGTGCCAGCAGTGAACAGAAGAACACTGAAGCTTTCTTT. Its translation: CASSEQKNTEAFF.

The chain is built from TRBV27 and TRBJ1-6; 11 nucleotides align to TRBD1. With 4 bases clipped from V and 7 bases from J, the junction kept 3 bases outside the gene matches. CDR3 length: 15 residues. The germline V gene encodes CDR1 MNHEY and CDR2 SMNVEV (reference sequence). CDR3 sequence: CASSYGDRGNSPLHF. The CDR3 DNA follows: TGTGCCAGCAGTTACGGGGACAGGGGGAATTCACCCCTCCACTTT.

The chain is built from TRBV27 and TRBJ2-6; no clear D. Germline-derived CDR1 and CDR2 are MNHEY and SMNVEV (reference sequence). The length of the CDR3 is 14 residues. Trimming stripped 11 bases from V and 0 bases from J, with 11 bases between. CDR3 protein: CASRLLSGANVLTF. The CDR3 DNA is TGTGCCTCCCGCCTACTCTCTGGGGCCAACGTCCTGACTTTC.

The V and J genes are TRBV5-4 and TRBJ2-6; D possibly corresponds to TRBD1 (6 bases). V lost 4 bases and J lost 1, with 9 bases in between. CDR3 length: 15 amino acids. Germline V gives CDR1 SGHNT, CDR2 YYREEE (reference sequence). DNA for the CDR3: TGTGCCAGCAGCCCCACAGGGTCTGGGGCCAACGTCCTGACTTTC. Translating it yields CASSPTGSGANVLTF. Full variable domain (rest looked up from reference TRBV5-4 and TRBJ2-6): ETGVTQSPTHLIKTRGQQVTLRCSSQSGHNTVSWYQQALGQGPQFIFQYYREEENGRGNFPPRFSGLQFPNYSSELNVNALELDDSALYLCASSPTGSGANVLTFGAGSRLTVL.

The chain recombines TRBV2 with TRBJ2-5; D might be TRBD1 (6 bases). The CDR3 loop spans 13 amino acids. Germline CDR1 and CDR2: SNHLY and FYNNEI. V dropped 2 bases and J dropped 5 bases, with 9 bases sitting between them. Here the CDR3 reads CASSEQGMETQYF. The CDR3 nucleotides read TGTGCCAGCAGTGAACAGGGGATGGAGACCCAGTACTTC.